The entry below gives a single T cell receptor beta chain sequence along with its context. This entry belongs to a study of cytomegalovirus exposure and HLA in healthy donors. The CDR3 covers 12 residues. Per germline, CDR1 PRHDT and CDR2 FYEKMQ (reference sequence). Trimming pared 5 bases from V and 0 bases from J, leaving 5 bases between. The PCR made use of 60 Vbeta and 13 Jbeta primers. Sequencing was performed with immunoSEQ multiplex PCR; in TCRdb, only in-frame clones are kept and a portion is missing. The table has 100,000 to 150,000 clones, around 72% seen once. The chain is built from TRBV13 and TRBJ2-7, with unresolved D. The source is a woman aged 40-49 years in good health and CMV-seronegative. Specimen: PBMCs. The chain's CDR3 is CASSPTSYEQYF. The CDR3 DNA sequence: TGTGCCAGCAGCCCTACCTCCTACGAGCAGTACTTC.